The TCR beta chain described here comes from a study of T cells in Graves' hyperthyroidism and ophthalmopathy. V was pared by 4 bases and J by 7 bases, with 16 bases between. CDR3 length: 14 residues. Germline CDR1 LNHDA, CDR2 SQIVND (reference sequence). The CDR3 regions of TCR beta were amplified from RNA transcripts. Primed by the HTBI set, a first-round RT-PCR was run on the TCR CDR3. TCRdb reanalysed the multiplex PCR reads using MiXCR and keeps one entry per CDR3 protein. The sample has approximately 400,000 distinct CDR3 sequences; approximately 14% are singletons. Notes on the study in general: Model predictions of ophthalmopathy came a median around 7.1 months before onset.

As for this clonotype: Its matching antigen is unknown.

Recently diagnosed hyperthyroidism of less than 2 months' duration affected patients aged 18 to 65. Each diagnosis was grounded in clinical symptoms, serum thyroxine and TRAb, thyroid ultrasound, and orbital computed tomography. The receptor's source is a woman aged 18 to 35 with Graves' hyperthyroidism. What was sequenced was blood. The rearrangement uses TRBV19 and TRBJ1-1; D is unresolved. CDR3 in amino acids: CASSTGLPMGEAFF. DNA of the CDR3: TGTGCCAGTAGTACGGGCCTCCCTATGGGTGAAGCTTTCTTT.